These 30 T cell receptor beta chains came from one sample sequenced in a study of blood T cell repertoires in COVID-19. Only in-frame clones appear in the TCRdb table, and some are missing; sequencing was by immunoSEQ multiplex PCR. The sample contains 40,000 to 55,000 clones, about 90% of which appear only once. Sequences were obtained from peripheral blood. These receptor sequences come from a man between 65 and 80 years old with active COVID-19.

This chain joins TRBV27 and TRBJ2-7; 12 nucleotides line up with TRBD1. The CDR3 runs 14 residues. V lost 5 bases to trimming and J lost 7 bases; unmatched junction nucleotides: 6. Germline lookup yields CDR1 MNHEY and CDR2 SMNVEV (reference sequence). The CDR3 here is CASSAGTGGREQYF. The CDR3 nucleotides read TGTGCCAGCAGTGCCGGGACAGGGGGCCGGGAGCAGTACTTC.

Note on this clone: Its ends do not fully match the called genes, so a read error is possible. The V gene is TRBV11-3, the J gene TRBJ1-2; D is possibly TRBD1 (6 bases). CDR1 is SGHNT and CDR2 is YENEEA in the germline V gene. The CDR3 runs 16 residues. The CDR3 region is CASSLAAGVSNYGYTF. The DNA for the CDR3 is TGTGCCAGCAGTTTAGCCGCAGGGGTAAGTAACTATGGCTACACCTTC.

The J gene is TRBJ1-1, the V gene TRBV9, with 7 nucleotides matching TRBD1. CDR1 is SGDLS and CDR2 is YYNGEE in the germline V gene. V lost 0 bases to trimming and J lost 0 bases; unmatched junction nucleotides: 2. The CDR3 is 15 amino acids. Here the CDR3 DNA reads TGTGCCAGCAGCGTAGGACAGGGTTTGAACACTGAAGCTTTCTTT. Translation gives CASSVGQGLNTEAFF. The full variable domain, its missing parts supplied by reference TRBV9 and TRBJ1-1, is DSGVTQTPKHLITATGQRVTLRCSPRSGDLSVYWYQQSLDQGLQFLIQYYNGEERAKGNILERFSAQQFPDLHSELNLSSLELGDSALYFCASSVGQGLNTEAFFGQGTRLTVV.

This chain joins TRBV18 and TRBJ1-2, with TRBD1 identical over 7 bases. Germline V lookup: CDR1 KGHSH, CDR2 LQKENI. There are 14 residues in the CDR3. V dropped 2 bases and J dropped 7; count of bases not matched to a gene: 7. CDR3 in DNA: TGTGCCAGCTCACCAGACGAGGGGGCCAGTGGCTACACCTTC. Amino acids: CASSPDEGASGYTF.

This clone showed up just once. The chain employs TRBV10-2 and TRBJ1-1; D is undetermined. V lost 0 bases to trimming and J lost 0 bases, with 14 bases between them. Germline V gene lookup returns CDR1 WSHSY and CDR2 SAAADI. The length of the CDR3 is 17 residues. CDR3 sequence: CASSESNFAGMNTEAFF. The CDR3 DNA follows: TGCGCCAGCAGTGAGTCGAACTTCGCAGGAATGAACACTGAAGCTTTCTTT.

This chain links TRBV19 with TRBJ2-3, with D tentatively TRBD1 (7 bases). Per germline, CDR1 LNHDA and CDR2 SQIVND (reference sequence). CDR3 size: 15 residues. V lost 8 bases, J lost 4 bases, and 19 bases lay in between. CDR3 loop: CASAPQGRQADTQYF. The CDR3 nucleotides are TGTGCCAGTGCACCACAGGGGAGGCAGGCAGATACGCAGTATTTT.

The chain joins TRBV27 to TRBJ2-1, with D perhaps matching TRBD1 (5 bases). This CDR3 is built from 15 residues. Germline CDR1 MNHEY, CDR2 SMNVEV (reference sequence). V was pared by 2 bases and J by 4 bases, with 12 bases between. This chain's CDR3 is CASSLNRPLYNEQFF. CDR3 DNA: TGTGCCAGCAGTTTAAACAGGCCCTTATACAATGAGCAGTTCTTC.

The chain carries TRBV4-3 and TRBJ1-1; maybe TRBD1 (6 bases). The germline V gene encodes CDR1 LGHNA and CDR2 YSLEER. The CDR3 loop spans 16 amino acids. V was shortened by 0 bases and J by 3 bases, with 14 bases between the two germline ends. For the CDR3, the DNA is TGCGCCAGCAGCCAAGATCGGGGGGCGCGGGACACTGAAGCTTTCTTT. This gives the protein CASSQDRGARDTEAFF.

This chain's CDR3 is CASSPGQGITGELFF. As DNA, the CDR3 is TGCGCCAGCAGCCCAGGACAGGGTATCACCGGGGAGCTGTTTTTT. The rearrangement uses TRBV5-1 and TRBJ2-2; 8 bases fit TRBD1. Germline V gene lookup returns CDR1 SGHRS and CDR2 YFSETQ. This CDR3 spans 15 amino acids. The trim removed 4 bases at V and 4 bases at J, leaving 6 bases unmatched.

The chain joins TRBV30 to TRBJ1-1, with 9 bases aligning to TRBD1. V gave up 4 bases and J gave up 10 bases; unmatched junction bases: 4. Germline V gene lookup returns CDR1 GTSNPN and CDR2 SVGIG (reference sequence). The CDR3 runs to 11 residues. DNA for the CDR3: TGTGCCTGGACCCCGGACAGGGGAGCTTTCTTT. It translates to CAWTPDRGAFF.

The CDR3 nucleotides are TGTGCCAGCAGCCCTCCAGTGGCAGCGCCGAACACTGAAGCTTTCTTT. Translated: CASSPPVAAPNTEAFF. The chain couples TRBV5-6 to TRBJ1-1; D ambiguous. Germline assignment: CDR1 SGHDT and CDR2 YYEEEE. The ends were cut back, 4 bases at V and 1 base at J, with 17 bases in the middle. The CDR3 has 16 amino acids. Variable domain in full (rest from reference TRBV5-6 and TRBJ1-1): DAGVTQSPTHLIKTRGQQVTLRCSPKSGHDTVSWYQQALGQGPQFIFQYYEEEERQRGNFPDRFSGHQFPNYSSELNVNALLLGDSALYLCASSPPVAAPNTEAFFGQGTRLTVV.

The chain combines TRBV5-1 with TRBJ1-4, with 8 positions matching TRBD1. The CDR3 is 15 residues long. Germline V lookup: CDR1 SGHRS, CDR2 YFSETQ. V gave up 0 bases and J gave up 6 bases; unmatched junction bases: 4. The CDR3 reads CASSLAGTGDEKLFF. The CDR3 region has the DNA TGCGCCAGCAGCTTGGCCGGGACAGGAGATGAAAAACTGTTTTTT.

The chain couples TRBV5-1 to TRBJ2-5; the D gene is possibly TRBD2 (7 bases). V lost 4 bases, J lost 0 bases, and 19 bases lay in between. The CDR3 length is 17 residues. Germline V lookup: CDR1 SGHRS, CDR2 YFSETQ. The CDR3 DNA follows: TGCGCCAGCAGCCCAGGGGCTGGCGGGGGCGACCAAGAGACCCAGTACTTC. Amino acids: CASSPGAGGGDQETQYF.

V gene TRBV29-1 combines with J gene TRBJ2-5; 7 bases line up with TRBD1. This CDR3 is 15 amino acids long. J lost 4 bases, V lost 7 bases, and 15 bases had no gene match. The germline V gene has CDR1 SQVTM and CDR2 ANQGSEA. DNA of the CDR3: TGCAGCGCTCCCTCCATAGAGGGGGCCATAGAGACCCAGTACTTC. Protein product: CSAPSIEGAIETQYF.

The chain carries TRBV24-1 and TRBJ2-6; D may be TRBD2 (6 bases). V was trimmed by 9 bases and J by 5 bases, leaving 16 bases between them. The CDR3 is made up of 15 amino acids. Germline V gene lookup returns CDR1 KGHDR and CDR2 SFDVKD. The CDR3 sequence is CATQGGTGRANVLTF. In nucleotides, the CDR3 is TGTGCCACCCAAGGCGGGACCGGGAGGGCCAACGTCCTGACTTTC.

This clone was counted a single time. The chain carries TRBV10-3 and TRBJ2-3, with TRBD1 as a possible D gene (6 bases). Germline V lookup: CDR1 ENHRY, CDR2 SYGVKD. The germline V and J ends were trimmed by 3 bases and 5 bases, with 12 bases remaining between them. This CDR3 is 14 amino acids long. CDR3 protein: CAISDAGAGDTQYF. DNA of the CDR3: TGTGCCATCAGTGACGCAGGGGCCGGAGATACGCAGTATTTT.

This chain connects TRBV5-5 to TRBJ2-5; 11 bases match TRBD2. The CDR3 loop spans 15 amino acids. CDR1 SGHKS and CDR2 YYEKEE come from the germline V gene (reference sequence). J was trimmed by 4 bases and V by 4 bases; bases with no gene match: 6. Here the CDR3 DNA reads TGTGCCAGCAGCACCCTAGCGGGGGGTCGAGAGACCCAGTACTTC. Protein: CASSTLAGGRETQYF.

The rearrangement joins TRBV5-1 to TRBJ2-3; 7 nucleotides align to TRBD1. The CDR3 runs to 17 residues. The ends lost 0 bases at V and 0 bases at J; junction bases unmatched: 7. Looked up from germline, CDR1 is SGHRS and CDR2 is YFSETQ. CDR3 DNA sequence: TGCGCCAGCAGCTTGGGGGCAGGGGGTAGTAGCACAGATACGCAGTATTTT. Its translation: CASSLGAGGSSTDTQYF.

The J gene is TRBJ1-2, the V gene TRBV29-1; 7 nucleotides line up with TRBD1. This CDR3 spans 12 amino acids. V lost 7 bases to trimming and J lost 3 bases; unmatched junction nucleotides: 5. Germline V gene lookup returns CDR1 SQVTM and CDR2 ANQGSEA. The CDR3 sequence: CSARTGDYGYTF. DNA for the CDR3: TGCAGCGCCCGGACAGGAGACTATGGCTACACCTTC.

This clone came up a few times. The chain couples TRBV4-1 to TRBJ2-3; tentatively, D is TRBD2 (6 bases). The CDR3 consists of 14 residues. Germline CDR1 MGHRA, CDR2 YSYEKL. V was cut by 4 bases and J by 3 bases, with 11 bases left in between. In DNA form, the CDR3 reads TGCGCCAGCAGCCGGTCGGGGGAGACAGATACGCAGTATTTT. Its protein product is CASSRSGETDTQYF.

Here the CDR3 DNA reads TGTGCCAGTAGTATCGTTCCAGGGAATCAGCCCCAGCATTTT. This sequence encodes CASSIVPGNQPQHF. This chain uses TRBV19 with TRBJ1-5, with D perhaps TRBD1 (5 bases). V gave up 3 bases and J gave up 4 bases, with 10 bases separating them. The CDR3 covers 14 residues. The germline V gene encodes CDR1 LNHDA and CDR2 SQIVND (reference sequence).

The CDR3 coding sequence is TGTGCCAGCAGCCGGGACAGCAACACTGAAGCTTTCTTT. This gives the protein CASSRDSNTEAFF. The chain links TRBV2 to TRBJ1-1; 7 bases line up with TRBD1. The V gene end was trimmed by 6 bases and the J gene end by 2 bases; junction bases not matched to a gene: 3. The CDR3 contains 13 residues. Germline V gene sequence: CDR1 SNHLY, CDR2 FYNNEI.

V gene TRBV19 combines with J gene TRBJ2-3; 7 bases align to TRBD1. Trimming took 4 bases from V and 3 from J; bases not matched to a gene: 4. Germline V gene sequence: CDR1 LNHDA, CDR2 SQIVND (reference sequence). The CDR3 totals 14 residues. The CDR3 spells CASSTGTETDTQYF. CDR3 nucleotides: TGTGCCAGTAGTACAGGGACAGAAACAGATACGCAGTATTTT.

This chain uses TRBV4-3 with TRBJ2-3, with 11 bases lining up with TRBD1. V was pared by 1 base and J by 7 bases, with 4 bases of the junction left unmatched. Germline lookup yields CDR1 LGHNA and CDR2 YSLEER. The length of the CDR3 is 15 residues. The CDR3 nucleotides read TGCGCCAGCAGCCAAGTGGGACAGGGGGGATATACGCAGTATTTT. Translating gives CASSQVGQGGYTQYF.

V gene TRBV28 combines with J gene TRBJ1-1; D perhaps matches TRBD1 (5 bases). V lost 4 bases and J 5 bases, leaving 11 bases between the germline ends. Per germline, CDR1 MDHEN and CDR2 SYDVKM. This CDR3 comprises 13 residues. Written as DNA, the CDR3 is TGTGCCAGCAGTTCAAGGGGAGGGACTGAAGCTTTCTTT. This codes for CASSSRGGTEAFF.

The chain couples TRBV10-2 to TRBJ2-7; 11 bases map to TRBD1. This CDR3 contains 14 residues. V lost 6 bases to trimming and J lost 2 bases; unmatched junction nucleotides: 3. Germline loops: CDR1 WSHSY, CDR2 SAAADI. CDR3 DNA sequence: TGCGCCAGCAGGGAGGGACAGGGGGCCTACGAGCAGTACTTC. Encoded protein: CASREGQGAYEQYF.

The chain recombines TRBV7-2 with TRBJ2-3, with 9 positions matching TRBD1. Germline-derived CDR1 and CDR2 are SGHTA and FQGNSA. After removal of 4 bases from V and 4 bases from J, the junction contained 9 bases not matched to a gene. The CDR3 has 16 residues. The DNA for the CDR3 is TGTGCCAGCAGCTCCCAATCGACAGGGGGGGCAGATACGCAGTATTTT. As protein: CASSSQSTGGADTQYF.

This sequence joins TRBV29-1 and TRBJ2-1; 10 nucleotides align to TRBD2. Germline V CDR1 and CDR2: SQVTM, ANQGSEA. This CDR3 is built from 15 residues. V was pared by 4 bases and J by 1 base, with 4 bases of the junction left unmatched. The CDR3 DNA is TGCAGCGTTGGTACTAGCGGGGTTTCCTACAATGAGCAGTTCTTC. Its translation is CSVGTSGVSYNEQFF.

V is TRBV5-1 and J is TRBJ2-2; 8 nucleotides line up with TRBD2. The CDR3 has 16 amino acids. Unmatched junction bases numbered 4, after V lost 1 base and J lost 2 bases. CDR1 and CDR2 from the germline V gene are SGHRS and YFSETQ. The CDR3 loop reads CASSLPGGSNTGELFF. DNA of the CDR3: TGCGCCAGCAGCTTGCCGGGAGGGTCCAACACCGGGGAGCTGTTTTTT.

V is TRBV10-3 and J is TRBJ1-5; D is undetermined. CDR1 and CDR2 from the germline V gene are ENHRY and SYGVKD. This CDR3 region has 14 residues. Trimming stripped 0 bases from V and 0 bases from J, with 3 bases between. Written as DNA, the CDR3 is TGTGCCATCAGTGAGTCGAGTAGCAATCAGCCCCAGCATTTT. Its translation is CAISESSSNQPQHF.